This T cell receptor (beta chain) was captured in a study of OX40 agonist ivuxolimab in advanced cancers. On the study more broadly: About 44% of patients had received prior checkpoint inhibitor therapy.

The CDR3 has 15 residues. J lost 4 bases, V lost 0 bases, and 4 bases had no gene match. CDR1 and CDR2 from the germline V gene are SGHAT and FQNNGV. Clones were read by immunoSEQ multiplex PCR, and TCRdb kept only the in-frame ones, dropping some. In the table there are under 15,000 clones, about 77% of which are singletons. Sample: CD4+ or CD8+ T cells sorted from blood, taken in a trial of the OX40 agonist ivuxolimab. The receptor's source is an adult with an advanced solid tumor such as melanoma, head and neck, liver or kidney cancer. This chain links TRBV11-2 with TRBJ2-7; 9 bases line up with TRBD1. The CDR3 loop is CASSLETGGGYEQYF. As DNA, the CDR3 is TGTGCCAGCAGCTTAGAAACAGGGGGCGGGTACGAGCAGTACTTC. The whole variable domain, remainder taken from reference TRBV11-2 and TRBJ2-7, is EAGVAQSPRYKIIEKRQSVAFWCNPISGHATLYWYQQILGQGPKLLIQFQNNGVVDDSQLPKDRFSAERLKGVDSTLKIQPAKLEDSAVYLCASSLETGGGYEQYFGPGTRLTVT.